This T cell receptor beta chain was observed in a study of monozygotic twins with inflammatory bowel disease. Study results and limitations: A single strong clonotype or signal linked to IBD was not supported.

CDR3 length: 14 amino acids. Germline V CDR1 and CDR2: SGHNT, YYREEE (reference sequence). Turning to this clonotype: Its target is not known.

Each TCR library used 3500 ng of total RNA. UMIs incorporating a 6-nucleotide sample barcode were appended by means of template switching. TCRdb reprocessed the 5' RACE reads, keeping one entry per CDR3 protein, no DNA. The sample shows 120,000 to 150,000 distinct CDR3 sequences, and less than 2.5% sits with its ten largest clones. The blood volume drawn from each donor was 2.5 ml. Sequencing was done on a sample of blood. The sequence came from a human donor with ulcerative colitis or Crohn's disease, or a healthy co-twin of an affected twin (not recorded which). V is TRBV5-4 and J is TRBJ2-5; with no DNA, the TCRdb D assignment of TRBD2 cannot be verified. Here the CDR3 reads CASSGRAAQETQYF.